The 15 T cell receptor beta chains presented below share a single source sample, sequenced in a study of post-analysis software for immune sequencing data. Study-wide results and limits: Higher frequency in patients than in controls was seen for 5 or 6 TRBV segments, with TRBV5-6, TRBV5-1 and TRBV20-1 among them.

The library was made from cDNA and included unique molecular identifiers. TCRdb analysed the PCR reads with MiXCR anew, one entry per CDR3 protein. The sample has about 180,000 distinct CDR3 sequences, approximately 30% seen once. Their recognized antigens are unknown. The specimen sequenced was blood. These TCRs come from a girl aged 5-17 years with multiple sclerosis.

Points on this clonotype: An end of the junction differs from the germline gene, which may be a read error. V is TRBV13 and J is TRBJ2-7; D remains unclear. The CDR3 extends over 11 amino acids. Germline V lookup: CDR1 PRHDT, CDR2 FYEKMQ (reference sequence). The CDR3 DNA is TGTGCCAGCAGCCTCTCCTACGTGCAGTACTTC. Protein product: CASSLSYVQYF. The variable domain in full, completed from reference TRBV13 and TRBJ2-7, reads AAGVIQSPRHLIKEKRETATLKCYPIPRHDTVYWYQQGPGQDPQFLISFYEKMQSDKGSIPDRFSAQQFSDYHSELNMSSLELGDSALYFCASSLSYVQYFGPGTRLTVT.

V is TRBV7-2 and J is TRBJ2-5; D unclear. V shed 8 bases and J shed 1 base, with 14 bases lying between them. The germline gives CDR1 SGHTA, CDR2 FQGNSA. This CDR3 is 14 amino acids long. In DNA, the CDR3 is TGTGCCAGCTCGAGATCGGGCCCCCAAGAGACCCAGTACTTC. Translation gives CASSRSGPQETQYF.

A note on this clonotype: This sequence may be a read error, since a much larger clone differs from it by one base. The CDR3 DNA reads as TGTGCCTGGAGTGGAATTAGCATAGATACGCAGTATTTT. This gives the protein CAWSGISIDTQYF. V and J are TRBV30 and TRBJ2-3; D remains ambiguous. Germline V gene lookup returns CDR1 GTSNPN and CDR2 SVGIG (reference sequence). This CDR3 comprises 13 residues.

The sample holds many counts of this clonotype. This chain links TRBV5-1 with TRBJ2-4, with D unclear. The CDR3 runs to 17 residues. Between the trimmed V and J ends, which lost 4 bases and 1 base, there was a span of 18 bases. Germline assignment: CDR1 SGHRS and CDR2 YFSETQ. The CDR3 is CASSPGPFGRAKNIQYF. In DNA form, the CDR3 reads TGCGCCAGCAGCCCCGGGCCGTTCGGCCGCGCCAAAAACATTCAGTACTTC.

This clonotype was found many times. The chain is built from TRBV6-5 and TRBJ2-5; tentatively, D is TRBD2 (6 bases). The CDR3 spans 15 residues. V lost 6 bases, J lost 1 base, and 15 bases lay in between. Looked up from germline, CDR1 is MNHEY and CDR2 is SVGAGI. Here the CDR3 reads CASSYLAFPQETQYF. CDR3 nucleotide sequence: TGTGCCAGCAGCTACCTAGCGTTCCCCCAAGAGACCCAGTACTTC.

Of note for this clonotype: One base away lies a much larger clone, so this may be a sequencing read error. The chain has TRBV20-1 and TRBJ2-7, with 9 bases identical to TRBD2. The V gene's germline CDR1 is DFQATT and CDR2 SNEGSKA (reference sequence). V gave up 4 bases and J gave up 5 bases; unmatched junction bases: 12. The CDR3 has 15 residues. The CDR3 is CSATIAGEASHEQYF. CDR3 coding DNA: TGCAGTGCTACTATAGCGGGAGAGGCTTCCCACGAGCAGTACTTC.

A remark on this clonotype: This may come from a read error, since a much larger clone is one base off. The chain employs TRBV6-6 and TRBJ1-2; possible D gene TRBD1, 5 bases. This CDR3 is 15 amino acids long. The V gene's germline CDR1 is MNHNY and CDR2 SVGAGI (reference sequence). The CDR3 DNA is TGTGCCAGCAGTCCCTCGGCAGGGTTTGAGTATGGCCACACCTTC. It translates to CASSPSAGFEYGHTF.

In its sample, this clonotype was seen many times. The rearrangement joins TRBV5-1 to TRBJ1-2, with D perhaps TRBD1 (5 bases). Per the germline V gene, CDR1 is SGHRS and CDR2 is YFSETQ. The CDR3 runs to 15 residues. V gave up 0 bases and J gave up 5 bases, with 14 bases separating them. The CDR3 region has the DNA TGCGCCAGCAGCTTGGGGGACGCGGAGTCTTATGGCTACACCTTC. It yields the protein CASSLGDAESYGYTF.

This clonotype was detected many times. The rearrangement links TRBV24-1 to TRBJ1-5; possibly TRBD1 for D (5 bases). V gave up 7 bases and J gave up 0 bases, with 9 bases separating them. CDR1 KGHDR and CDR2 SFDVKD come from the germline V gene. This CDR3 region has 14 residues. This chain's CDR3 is CATSFDSSNQPQHF. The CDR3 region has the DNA TGTGCCACCAGCTTCGACAGTAGCAATCAGCCCCAGCATTTT.

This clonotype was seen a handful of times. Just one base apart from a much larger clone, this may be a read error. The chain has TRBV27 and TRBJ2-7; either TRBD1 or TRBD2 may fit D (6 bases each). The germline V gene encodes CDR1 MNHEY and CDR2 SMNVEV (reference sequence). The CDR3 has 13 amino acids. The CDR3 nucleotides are TGTGCCAGCAGTTTGGGGGGCGCCGGGGAGCGGTACTTC. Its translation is CASSLGGAGERYF.

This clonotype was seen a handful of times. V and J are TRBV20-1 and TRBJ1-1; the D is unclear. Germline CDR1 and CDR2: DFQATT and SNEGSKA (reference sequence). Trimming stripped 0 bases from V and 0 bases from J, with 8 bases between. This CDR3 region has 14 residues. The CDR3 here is CSARDLAVNTEAFF. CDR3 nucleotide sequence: TGCAGTGCTAGAGACCTGGCCGTGAACACTGAAGCTTTCTTT.

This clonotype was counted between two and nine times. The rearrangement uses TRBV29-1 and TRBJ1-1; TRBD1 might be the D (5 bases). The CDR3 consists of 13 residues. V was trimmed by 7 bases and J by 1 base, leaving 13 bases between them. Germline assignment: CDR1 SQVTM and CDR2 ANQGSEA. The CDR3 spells CSAGASGNTEAFF. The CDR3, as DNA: TGCAGCGCCGGGGCGTCGGGGAACACTGAAGCTTTCTTT. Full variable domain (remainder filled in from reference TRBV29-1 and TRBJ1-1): SAVISQKPSRDICQRGTSLTIQCQVDSQVTMMFWYRQQPGQSLTLIATANQGSEATYESGFVIDKFPISRPNLTFSTLTVSNMSPEDSSIYLCSAGASGNTEAFFGQGTRLTVV.

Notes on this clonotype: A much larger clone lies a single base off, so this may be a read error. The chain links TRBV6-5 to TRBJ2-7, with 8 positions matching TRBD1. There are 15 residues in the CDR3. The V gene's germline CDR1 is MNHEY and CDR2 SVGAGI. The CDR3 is CAGSSSGGAPYEQYF. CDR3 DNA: TGTGCCGGCAGTTCCTCAGGGGGCGCACCCTACGAGCAGTACTTC.

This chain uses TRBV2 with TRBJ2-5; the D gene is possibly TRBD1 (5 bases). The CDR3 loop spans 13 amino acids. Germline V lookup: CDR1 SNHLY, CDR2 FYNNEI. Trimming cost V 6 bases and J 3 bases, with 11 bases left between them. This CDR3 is CASRARQKETQYF. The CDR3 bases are TGTGCCAGCAGAGCGAGACAGAAAGAGACCCAGTACTTC.

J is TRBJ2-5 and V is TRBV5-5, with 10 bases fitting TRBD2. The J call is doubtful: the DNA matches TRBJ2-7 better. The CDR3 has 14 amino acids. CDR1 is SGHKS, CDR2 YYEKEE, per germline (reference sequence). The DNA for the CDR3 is TGTGCCAGCAACTACGCTAGCGGGAGTTCCGAGCAGTACTTC. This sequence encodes CASNYASGSSEQYF.